Detailed here is one T cell receptor beta chain. Its antigen is still unknown. Per-base qualities were not stored, and no clone one base away is much larger. Other DNA sequences within the sample encode an identical CDR3. These data belong to a study of blood T cell repertoires in COVID-19 (dated by TCRdb to the early 2020s). Some background on the complete study: Collaborator samples came from the United States, Italy and Spain and covered acute and convalescent phases of COVID-19. A freely available public database, intended as a resource for researchers studying the immune response to SARS-CoV-2, is where the repertoires were released. HLA class I and class II types, where available, came from metadata supplied by the sample provider rather than from assay-based typing. The material from the prospective study consisted of cDNA or gDNA derived from T cells, B-cell-depleted T cells, or PBMCs. The sample metadata nearly always contained a de-identified subject ID, COVID-19 status, age in years and sex. The dataset comprised deeply sampled blood TCRbeta repertoires from subjects exposed to, actively infected with, or recovered from COVID-19. Samples came from the ongoing ImmuneRACE study (first 160 participants) plus 1,254 subjects from 6 global collaborators.

Enrolling through a virtual design, the prospective study's participants ranged in age from roughly 18 to 95 years and lived across more than 20 United States geographic areas. To assign participants to cohorts, the prospective study relied on clinical history that participants themselves reported in a screening survey and a study questionnaire. ImmuneRACE Cohort 3 recovered participants were defined by two consecutive negative NP/OP PCR tests, healthcare professional clearance, or symptom resolution. In the prospective study, whole blood, serum and a nasopharyngeal or oropharyngeal swab were collected from each participant by mobile phlebotomists. Participants in the prospective study had the option to provide additional blood draws and questionnaires over a 2-month period. Blood samples from the prospective study were shipped frozen or at room temperature prior to DNA extraction. The study at large found these results: The amount of clinical and demographic metadata varied by source and participant and was provided uncurated.

Inclusive of the bounding cysteine and phenylalanine, the CDR3 is 14 residues long. The only DNA kept is the CDR3, 42 bases in frame from the first base. From the germline V gene (reference sequence), CDR1 is SEHNR and CDR2 is FQNEAQ. V sheds 2 bases and J sheds 0 bases, leaving 5 bases between their ends. TCRbeta CDR3 regions were amplified from genomic DNA using the immunoSEQ Assay, a bias-controlled multiplex PCR. The source study handled its data this way. The number of nucleated cells in each sample was estimated from the amplification of reference gene primers within the assay. To quantify the absolute abundance of each unique TCRbeta CDR3 rearrangement, sequence reads were collapsed and filtered. Productive Simpson clonality was computed per sample as the square root of Simpson's diversity index over productive rearrangements. TCRdb retrieved this table from immuneACCESS and kept in-frame rearrangements only. Not all clones are present; in checked studies, unresolved V genes account for under half, and no reason is known for the remainder. V, J and clone size are those of that table, while D and trimming were read from the DNA. This sample gives some 170,000 clones in total; roughly 88% of them show up just once. 12% to 15% of the sample goes to the ten largest clones.

Sequenced sample: PBMCs or T cells enriched from blood (not recorded which). The sequence is built from TRBV7-9 and TRBJ1-3; confidence is insufficient to name the D gene. The receptor was isolated from a man aged 50 or older who had recovered from COVID-19. The nucleotide sequence reads TGTGCCAGCAGCTTATCGTTCTCTGGAAACACCATATATTTT. It translates as CASSLSFSGNTIYF.